Sequencing of this T cell receptor (beta chain) was carried out in a study of blood T cell repertoires in COVID-19. Looking at the study overall: The United States, Italy and Spain were the sources of the acute and convalescent COVID-19 samples.

Authors' methods: Estimates of nucleated cell counts were drawn from the amplification of reference gene primers. Method: immunoSEQ multiplex PCR; TCRdb's copy keeps in-frame clones and lacks some. D and trimming come from the DNA, and the V and J calls and clone size come from that table. The data contain just under 150,000 clones, about 87% of them seen just once; the ten biggest clones take up over 35%. The length of the CDR3 is 14 residues. CDR1 and CDR2 (germline): SGDLS, YYNGEE. V gave up 1 base and J gave up 9 bases; unmatched junction bases: 7. The source is a man in his fifties or sixties who had recovered from COVID-19. Sequencing was done on a sample of peripheral blood. The chain carries TRBV9 and TRBJ2-1; TRBD1 matches at 7 bases. The CDR3 nucleotides are TGTGCCAGCAGCGTACTGCTAGGGGGCAGTGAGCAGTTCTTC. This sequence encodes CASSVLLGGSEQFF. The variable domain in full, completed from reference TRBV9 and TRBJ2-1, reads DSGVTQTPKHLITATGQRVTLRCSPRSGDLSVYWYQQSLDQGLQFLIQYYNGEERAKGNILERFSAQQFPDLHSELNLSSLELGDSALYFCASSVLLGGSEQFFGPGTRLTVL.